This TCR beta chain was recovered during a study of blood T cell repertoires in COVID-19. Overall study: The United States, Italy and Spain provided the acute and convalescent COVID-19 samples. Nucleic acid was either cDNA or gDNA, and it came from T cells, B-cell-depleted T cells, or PBMCs.

Germline CDR1 is SGHRS and CDR2 is YFSETQ. J gave up 3 bases and V 0 bases, and 2 bases lay outside the gene matches. The CDR3 has 16 amino acids. Authors' analysis steps: Amplification with reference gene primers provided the estimates of nucleated cell counts. TCRdb's table, derived via immunoSEQ multiplex PCR, lists solely in-frame clones and lacks some. V and J calls and clone size come straight from that table; D and trimming were deduced from the DNA. The sample shows about 80,000 clones, about nine tenths of them seen only once. This sequence originates from a woman older than 75 with acute or convalescent COVID-19. The V call is TRBV5-1, the J call TRBJ2-3; 12 bases fit TRBD2. Sequenced: peripheral blood. CDR3 region: CASSLGTSGDTDTQYF. CDR3 DNA sequence: TGCGCCAGCAGCTTGGGGACTAGCGGGGATACAGATACGCAGTATTTT.